These 2 T cell receptor beta chains originate from one sample sequenced in a study of blood T cell repertoires in COVID-19. TCRdb keeps only in-frame clones here, not all; method: immunoSEQ multiplex PCR. The sample yields 300,000 to 350,000 clones, roughly 87% seen once. The sample taken for sequencing was peripheral blood. These receptors were obtained from a woman aged 60-75 years with COVID-19, enrolled during active disease.

This chain uses TRBV6-6 with TRBJ2-7, with 7 bases matching TRBD2. Looked up from germline, CDR1 is MNHNY and CDR2 is SVGAGI (reference sequence). This CDR3 has 15 residues. The V and J ends lost 6 bases and 3 bases, in that order; junction bases with no gene match: 11. The CDR3 is CASSETTGTNYEQYF. CDR3 sequence (DNA): TGTGCCAGCAGCGAGACTACCGGGACTAACTACGAGCAGTACTTC.

Worth noting for this clone: Other DNA sequences in the same sample also yield this CDR3. This chain connects TRBV3-1 (or the pseudogene TRBV3-2) to TRBJ2-7; D is unclear. The length of the CDR3 is 12 residues. Trimming stripped 1 base from V and 4 bases from J, with 5 bases between. Germline loops: CDR1 LGHDT, CDR2 YNNKEL (reference sequence). The CDR3 sequence: CASSQGAYEQYF. CDR3 nucleotides: TGTGCCAGCAGCCAAGGGGCTTACGAGCAGTACTTC.